This T cell receptor (beta chain) was captured in a study of cytomegalovirus exposure and HLA in healthy donors. Study-wide context: A subsequent analysis reported that the 120 validation repertoires were produced on the same platform that had also been used for the 600 to 800 first-cohort repertoires. Points from the study as a whole: A list of roughly 180 TCR beta chains associated with cytomegalovirus was given. Reports described diagnosis of cytomegalovirus status by the classifier as highly specific and sensitive. In a later analysis, first-cohort TCR clusters were found to tend to co-occur in the approximately 120 validation repertoires.

This table comes from immunoSEQ multiplex PCR, and its TCRdb copy is limited to in-frame clones, with some not included. In the table there are 120,000 to 150,000 clones, 86% of which are singletons. Germline-derived CDR1 and CDR2 are MGHRA and YSYEKL. The CDR3 totals 16 residues. Trimming took 1 base from V and 0 from J, leaving 7 bases between them. This clone was seen just once. Its antigen is undetermined. The sample consisted of PBMCs. This receptor was taken from a man younger than 30 in good health and CMV-seronegative. This chain uses TRBV4-1 with TRBJ2-6, with D unclear. The CDR3, as DNA: TGCGCCAGCAGCCAAGGAGCCGCCTCTGGGGCCAACGTCCTGACTTTC. It yields the protein CASSQGAASGANVLTF.